The 17 T cell receptor beta chains reported below all come from one sample, sequenced in a study of cytotoxic CD8 clonotypes in ibrutinib-treated CLL. This table comes from immunoSEQ multiplex PCR, and its TCRdb copy is limited to in-frame clones, with some not included. The sample consists of some 140,000 clones, less than 95% of them appearing once. The sample was PBMCs, taken after 12 months of ibrutinib treatment. The receptors come from a human donor with chronic lymphocytic leukemia.

This chain connects TRBV5-1 to TRBJ2-5; D not certain. CDR3 length: 14 residues. The V gene's germline CDR1 is SGHRS and CDR2 YFSETQ. Trimming took 3 bases from V and 2 from J, leaving 11 bases between them. The CDR3 DNA reads TGCGCCAGCAGCTCTAGTGCACGGCAAGAGACCCAGTACTTC. It codes for CASSSSARQETQYF.

V gene TRBV6-5 combines with J gene TRBJ2-7; tentatively, D is TRBD1 (5 bases). Between the trimmed V and J ends, which lost 0 bases and 1 base, there was a span of 13 bases. There are 16 residues in the CDR3. Germline CDR1 reads MNHEY; CDR2 reads SVGAGI. Here the CDR3 DNA reads TGTGCCAGCAGTTACTCGGGGCCGCCAAAATCCTACGAGCAGTACTTC. Its protein is CASSYSGPPKSYEQYF.

The J gene is TRBJ2-7, the V gene TRBV18; possible D gene TRBD2, 5 bases. CDR1 and CDR2 (germline): KGHSH, LQKENI. CDR3 size: 13 residues. Trimming took 3 bases from V and 2 from J, leaving 8 bases between them. The chain's CDR3 is CASSPTGTYEQYF. The CDR3 DNA reads TGTGCCAGCTCACCCACGGGAACCTACGAGCAGTACTTC.

The chain has TRBV29-1 and TRBJ1-1, with D unresolved. CDR1 SQVTM and CDR2 ANQGSEA come from the germline V gene. The ends were cut back, 7 bases at V and 0 bases at J, with 9 bases in the middle. This CDR3 is built from 12 residues. The CDR3 nucleotides read TGCAGCGCCGCGGCTATGAACACTGAAGCTTTCTTT. Translating gives CSAAAMNTEAFF.

V gene TRBV10-3 combines with J gene TRBJ1-3; D not resolved. The CDR3 length is 13 residues. CDR1 and CDR2 from the germline V gene are ENHRY and SYGVKD. V was pared by 3 bases and J by 0 bases, with 3 bases between. The CDR3 is CAISDISGNTIYF. DNA for the CDR3: TGTGCCATCAGTGACATCTCTGGAAACACCATATATTTT.

The gene calls are TRBV5-4 and TRBJ2-7, with 9 bases aligning to TRBD1. The V segment lost 4 bases and the J segment 6 bases; nucleotides outside the gene matches: 11. Germline V CDR1 and CDR2: SGHNT, YYREEE (reference sequence). The CDR3 spans 15 residues. CDR3 region: CASSMTGTGMGEQYF. In DNA form, the CDR3 reads TGTGCCAGCAGCATGACCGGGACAGGGATGGGCGAGCAGTACTTC. Looking up the rest from reference TRBV5-4 and TRBJ2-7 gives the full variable domain: ETGVTQSPTHLIKTRGQQVTLRCSSQSGHNTVSWYQQALGQGPQFIFQYYREEENGRGNFPPRFSGLQFPNYSSELNVNALELDDSALYLCASSMTGTGMGEQYFGPGTRLTVT.

The V call is TRBV28, the J call TRBJ2-3, with no clear D. This CDR3 contains 12 residues. Germline values: CDR1 MDHEN, CDR2 SYDVKM. V was shortened by 7 bases and J by 2 bases, with 7 bases between the two germline ends. The CDR3 loop reads CASMVATDTQYF. The DNA of the CDR3 is TGTGCCAGCATGGTGGCCACAGATACGCAGTATTTT.

This clone was recorded once. V and J are TRBV4-1 and TRBJ2-7; D is ambiguous. The CDR3 length is 16 residues. Germline lookup yields CDR1 MGHRA and CDR2 YSYEKL. Trimming shortened V by 1 base and J by 3 bases, and 16 bases separated the two germline ends. This CDR3 reads CASSQGAPAAFYEQYF. The CDR3, as DNA: TGCGCCAGCAGCCAAGGCGCCCCAGCTGCCTTCTACGAGCAGTACTTC.

This chain joins TRBV19 and TRBJ1-5; possibly TRBD1 for D (5 bases). The CDR3 is 15 residues long. V was trimmed by 3 bases and J by 5 bases, leaving 14 bases between them. Germline V gives CDR1 LNHDA, CDR2 SQIVND (reference sequence). The CDR3 reads CASSILGTPDQPQHF. As DNA, the CDR3 is TGTGCCAGTAGTATCCTCGGGACGCCGGATCAGCCCCAGCATTTT.

The sample holds one count of this clone. CDR3 protein: CASSREGSGEQFF. CDR3 nucleotide sequence: TGTGCCAGCAGCCGAGAGGGATCGGGTGAGCAGTTCTTC. The chain combines TRBV7-9 with TRBJ2-1; TRBD2 is a possible D gene (5 bases). Trimming pared 5 bases from V and 9 bases from J, leaving 14 bases between. Germline V gives CDR1 SEHNR, CDR2 FQNEAQ (reference sequence). The length of the CDR3 is 13 residues.

This clone was seen a single time. The chain uses TRBV6-5 and TRBJ1-1; D not resolved. The V end was cut by 5 bases, the J end by 1 base, with 8 bases between. The CDR3 is 13 residues long. Germline V CDR1 and CDR2: MNHEY, SVGAGI. The CDR3 DNA is TGTGCCAGCAGTAGCCACAAGAACACTGAAGCTTTCTTT. Encoded protein: CASSSHKNTEAFF.

This clone was counted a few times. This chain joins TRBV19 and TRBJ2-5, with 11 bases lining up with TRBD1. The CDR3 spans 16 residues. V trimming: 2 bases; J trimming: 5 bases; junction bases outside the gene matches: 7. Germline CDR1 LNHDA, CDR2 SQIVND (reference sequence). CDR3 amino acids: CASSISGQGAHETQYF. In nucleotides, the CDR3 is TGTGCCAGTAGTATATCCGGACAGGGGGCCCATGAGACCCAGTACTTC.

The genes are TRBV7-9 and TRBJ2-2; D gene uncertain. Trimming stripped 0 bases from V and 6 bases from J, with 5 bases between. Germline V gene data show CDR1 as SEHNR and CDR2 as FQNEAQ (reference sequence). This CDR3 has 13 amino acids. Here the CDR3 DNA reads TGTGCCAGCAGCTTAGCAGGCTCCGGGGAGCTGTTTTTT. Protein product: CASSLAGSGELFF.

The rearrangement joins TRBV19 to TRBJ2-2; 11 bases line up with TRBD1. The CDR3 runs 14 residues. The V gene end was trimmed by 6 bases and the J gene end by 7 bases; junction bases not matched to a gene: 4. Germline assignment: CDR1 LNHDA and CDR2 SQIVND (reference sequence). The CDR3 bases are TGTGCCAGTAGCGGACAGGGGGCCAGCGGGGAGCTGTTTTTT. Protein product: CASSGQGASGELFF.

This clone was found a few times. The rearrangement uses TRBV2 and TRBJ1-1, with D perhaps matching TRBD1 (6 bases). V gave up 6 bases and J gave up 7 bases, with 15 bases separating them. The germline V gene has CDR1 SNHLY and CDR2 FYNNEI. The CDR3 extends over 13 amino acids. CDR3 sequence (DNA): TGTGCCAGCAGAGAGGCAGGGGTGGTTGAAGCTTTCTTT. Residues: CASREAGVVEAFF.

The V gene is TRBV7-9, the J gene TRBJ2-4, with D possibly TRBD1 on 6 matching bases. Germline values: CDR1 SEHNR, CDR2 FQNEAQ (reference sequence). The CDR3 runs to 15 residues. The V end was cut by 4 bases, the J end by 5 bases, with 15 bases between. The CDR3 nucleotides are TGTGCCAGCAGCTCCCCCCAGGGGCTCGAAAACATTCAGTACTTC. This translates into CASSSPQGLENIQYF.

The CDR3 coding sequence is TGCAGCGTTGATCCCAACTACCAAGAGACCCAGTACTTC. Protein sequence: CSVDPNYQETQYF. The rearrangement links TRBV29-1 to TRBJ2-5, with D unresolved. Trimming removed 3 bases at V and 0 bases at J, with 8 bases between. Germline CDR1 SQVTM, CDR2 ANQGSEA. The CDR3 extends over 13 amino acids.